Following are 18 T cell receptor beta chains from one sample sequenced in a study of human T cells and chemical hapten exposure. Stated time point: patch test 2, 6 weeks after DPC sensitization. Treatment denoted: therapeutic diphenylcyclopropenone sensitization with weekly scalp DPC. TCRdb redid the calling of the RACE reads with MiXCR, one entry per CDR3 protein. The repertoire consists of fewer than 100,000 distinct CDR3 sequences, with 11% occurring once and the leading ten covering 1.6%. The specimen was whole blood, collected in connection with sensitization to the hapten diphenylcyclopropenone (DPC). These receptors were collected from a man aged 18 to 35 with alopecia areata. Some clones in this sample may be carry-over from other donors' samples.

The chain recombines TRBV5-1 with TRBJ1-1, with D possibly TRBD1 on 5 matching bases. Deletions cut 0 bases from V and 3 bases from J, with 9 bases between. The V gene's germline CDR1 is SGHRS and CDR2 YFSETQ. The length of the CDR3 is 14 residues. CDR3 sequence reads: CASSLVGGDTEAFF. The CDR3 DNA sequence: TGCGCCAGCAGCTTGGTGGGAGGGGACACTGAAGCTTTCTTT.

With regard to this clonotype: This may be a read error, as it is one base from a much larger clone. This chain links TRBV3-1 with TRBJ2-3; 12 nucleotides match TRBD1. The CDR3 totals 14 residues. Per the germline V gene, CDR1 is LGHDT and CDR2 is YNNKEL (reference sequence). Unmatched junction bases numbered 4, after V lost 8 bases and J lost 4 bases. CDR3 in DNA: TGTGCCAGCGGGACAGGGGGCTGGTCAGATACGCAGTATTTT. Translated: CASGTGGWSDTQYF.

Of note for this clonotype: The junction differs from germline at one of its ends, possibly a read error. CDR3: CAINETSQETQYF. The CDR3 DNA reads as TGTGCCATCAATGAGACGTCCCAAGAGACCCAGTACTTC. The chain couples TRBV10-3 to TRBJ2-5; no clear D gene. From germline, CDR1 is ENHRY and CDR2 SYGVKD. CDR3 length equals 13 residues.

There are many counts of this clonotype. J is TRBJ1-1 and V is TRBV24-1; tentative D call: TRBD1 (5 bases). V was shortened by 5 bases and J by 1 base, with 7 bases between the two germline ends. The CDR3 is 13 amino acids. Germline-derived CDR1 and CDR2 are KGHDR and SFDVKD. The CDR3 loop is CATSVGGNTEAFF. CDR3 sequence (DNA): TGTGCCACCAGTGTTGGGGGGAACACTGAAGCTTTCTTT.

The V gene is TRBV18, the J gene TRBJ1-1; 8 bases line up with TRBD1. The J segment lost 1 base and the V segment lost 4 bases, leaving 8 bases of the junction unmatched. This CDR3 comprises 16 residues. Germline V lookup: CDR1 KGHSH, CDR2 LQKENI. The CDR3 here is CASSLGQGSANTEAFF. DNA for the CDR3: TGTGCCAGCTCACTTGGACAGGGCAGTGCGAACACTGAAGCTTTCTTT.

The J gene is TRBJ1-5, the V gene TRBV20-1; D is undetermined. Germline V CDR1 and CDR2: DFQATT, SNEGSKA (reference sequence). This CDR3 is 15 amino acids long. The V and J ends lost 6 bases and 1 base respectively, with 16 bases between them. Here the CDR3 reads CSAARRRLSNQPQHF. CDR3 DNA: TGCAGTGCCGCCCGGCGGAGGTTAAGCAATCAGCCCCAGCATTTT.

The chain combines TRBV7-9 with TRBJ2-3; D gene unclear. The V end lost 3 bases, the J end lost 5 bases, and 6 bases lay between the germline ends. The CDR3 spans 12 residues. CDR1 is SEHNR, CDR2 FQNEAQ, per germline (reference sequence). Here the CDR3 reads CASSLGVDTQYF. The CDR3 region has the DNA TGTGCCAGCAGCTTGGGTGTAGATACGCAGTATTTT.

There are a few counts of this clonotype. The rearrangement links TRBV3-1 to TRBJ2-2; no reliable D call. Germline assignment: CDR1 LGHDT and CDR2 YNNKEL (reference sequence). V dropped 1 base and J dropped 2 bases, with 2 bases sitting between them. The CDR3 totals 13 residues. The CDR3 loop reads CASSQVNTGELFF. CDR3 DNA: TGTGCCAGCAGCCAAGTTAACACCGGGGAGCTGTTTTTT.

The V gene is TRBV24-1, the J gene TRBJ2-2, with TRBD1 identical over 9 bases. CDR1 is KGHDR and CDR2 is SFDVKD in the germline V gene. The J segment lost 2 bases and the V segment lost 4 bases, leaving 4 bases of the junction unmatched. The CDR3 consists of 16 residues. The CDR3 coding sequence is TGTGCCACCAGTGACCCGGACAGGGGCAACACCGGGGAGCTGTTTTTT. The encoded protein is CATSDPDRGNTGELFF.

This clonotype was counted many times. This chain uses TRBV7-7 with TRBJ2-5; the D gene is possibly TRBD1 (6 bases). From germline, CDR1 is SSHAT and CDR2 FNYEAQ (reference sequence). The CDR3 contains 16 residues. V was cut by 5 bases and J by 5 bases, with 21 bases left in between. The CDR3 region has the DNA TGTGCCAGCAGCCGAGAGGCAGGGGTTAGTGGGGAGACCCAGTACTTC. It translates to CASSREAGVSGETQYF.

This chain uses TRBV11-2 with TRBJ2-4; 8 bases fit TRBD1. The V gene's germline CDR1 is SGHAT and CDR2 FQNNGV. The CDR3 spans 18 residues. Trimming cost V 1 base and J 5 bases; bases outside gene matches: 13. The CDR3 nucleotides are TGTGCCAGCAGCTTAGTCCCCCGACAGGGGATATCGGAAAACATTCAGTACTTC. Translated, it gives CASSLVPRQGISENIQYF.

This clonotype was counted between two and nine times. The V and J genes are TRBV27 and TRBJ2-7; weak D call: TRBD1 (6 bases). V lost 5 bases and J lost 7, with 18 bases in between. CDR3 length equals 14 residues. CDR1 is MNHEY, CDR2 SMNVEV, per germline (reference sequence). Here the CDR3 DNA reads TGTGCCAGCAGTCCGCACCAGGACAGATGGGAGCAGTACGTC. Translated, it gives CASSPHQDRWEQYV.

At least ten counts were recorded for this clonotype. Here the CDR3 reads CASSYSASGESEQYF. The CDR3 coding sequence is TGTGCCAGCAGTTACTCGGCTAGCGGGGAAAGCGAGCAGTACTTC. The chain couples TRBV6-2 or TRBV6-3 to TRBJ2-7; 9 bases agree with TRBD2. Losses at the gene ends were 0 bases for V and 6 bases for J; bases not matched to a gene: 6. This CDR3 contains 15 residues. Germline CDR1 MNHEY, CDR2 SVGEGT.

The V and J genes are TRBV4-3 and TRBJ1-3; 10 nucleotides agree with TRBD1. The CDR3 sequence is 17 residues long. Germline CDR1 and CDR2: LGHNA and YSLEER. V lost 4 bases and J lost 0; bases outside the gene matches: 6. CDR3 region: CASSRGRDRGSGNTIYF. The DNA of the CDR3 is TGCGCCAGCAGCCGAGGCAGGGACAGGGGCTCTGGAAACACCATATATTTT.

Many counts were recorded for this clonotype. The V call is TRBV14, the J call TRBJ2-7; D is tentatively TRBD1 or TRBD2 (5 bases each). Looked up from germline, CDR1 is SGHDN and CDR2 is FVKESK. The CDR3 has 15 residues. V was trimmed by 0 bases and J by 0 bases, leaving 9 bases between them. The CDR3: CASSQEAGSSYEQYF. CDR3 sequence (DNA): TGTGCCAGCAGCCAAGAGGCAGGGAGCTCCTACGAGCAGTACTTC.

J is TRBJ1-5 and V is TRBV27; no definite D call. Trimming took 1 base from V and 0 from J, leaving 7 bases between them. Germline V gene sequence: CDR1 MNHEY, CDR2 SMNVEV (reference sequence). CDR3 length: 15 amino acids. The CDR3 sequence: CASSLLGSSNQPQHF. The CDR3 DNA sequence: TGTGCCAGCAGTTTATTGGGGTCTAGCAATCAGCCCCAGCATTTT.

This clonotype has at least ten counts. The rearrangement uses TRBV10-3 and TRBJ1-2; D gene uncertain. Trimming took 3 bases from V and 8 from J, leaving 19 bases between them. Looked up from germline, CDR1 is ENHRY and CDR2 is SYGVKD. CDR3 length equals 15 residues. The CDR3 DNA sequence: TGTGCCATCAGTGAACGGATTGAGGGTCCTGACGGCTACACCTTC. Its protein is CAISERIEGPDGYTF.

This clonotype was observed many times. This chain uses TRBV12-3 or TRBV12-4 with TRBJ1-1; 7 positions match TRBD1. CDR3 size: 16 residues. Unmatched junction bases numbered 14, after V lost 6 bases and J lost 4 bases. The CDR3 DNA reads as TGTGCCAGCAGGCCCGACAGGGTAAGGGGGGGCACTGAAGCTTTCTTT. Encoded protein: CASRPDRVRGGTEAFF.